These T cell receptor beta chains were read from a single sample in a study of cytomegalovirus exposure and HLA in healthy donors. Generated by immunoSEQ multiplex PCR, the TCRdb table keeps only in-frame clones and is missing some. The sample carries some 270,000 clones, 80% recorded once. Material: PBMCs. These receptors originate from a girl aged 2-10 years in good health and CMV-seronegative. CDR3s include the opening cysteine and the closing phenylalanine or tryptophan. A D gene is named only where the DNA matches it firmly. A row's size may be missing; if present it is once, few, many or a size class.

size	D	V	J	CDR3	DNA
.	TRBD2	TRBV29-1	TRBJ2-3	CSVESSGGDTSTDTQYF	TGCAGCGTTGAGTCGAGCGGGGGGGACACTAGCACAGATACGCAGTATTTT
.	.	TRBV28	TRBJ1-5	CASSFVRRVNQPQHF	TGTGCCAGCAGTTTTGTGCGCAGGGTCAATCAGCCCCAGCATTTT
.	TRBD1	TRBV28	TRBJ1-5	CASSFGDRRGANQPQHF	TGTGCCAGCAGTTTCGGGGACAGGAGGGGGGCCAATCAGCCCCAGCATTTT
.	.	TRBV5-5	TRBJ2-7	CASSLEGGTPRYEQYF	TGTGCCAGCAGCCTGGAGGGGGGGACCCCGCGGTACGAGCAGTACTTC
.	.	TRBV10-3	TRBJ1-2	CAIRSIGGDGYTF	TGTGCCATCAGGTCGATCGGGGGTGATGGCTACACCTTC
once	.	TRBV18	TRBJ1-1	CASSVRSVMMNTEAFF	TGTGCCAGCTCAGTTCGAAGCGTTATGATGAACACTGAAGCTTTCTTT
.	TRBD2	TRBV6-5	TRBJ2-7	CASRRGAYEQYF	TGTGCCAGCAGGCGGGGGGCCTACGAGCAGTACTTC
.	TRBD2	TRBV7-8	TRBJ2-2	CASSLVGLASNTGELFF	TGTGCCAGCAGCTTAGTAGGACTAGCTTCGAACACCGGGGAGCTGTTTTTT
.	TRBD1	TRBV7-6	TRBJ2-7	CASSQDRGGYEQYF	TGTGCCAGCAGCCAAGACAGGGGCGGGTACGAGCAGTACTTC
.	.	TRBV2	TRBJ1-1	CASSPEGTEAFF	TGTGCCAGCAGTCCCGAGGGCACTGAAGCTTTCTTT
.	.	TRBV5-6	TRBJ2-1	CASSSDGTLDEQFF	TGTGCCAGCAGCTCCGACGGGACACTCGATGAGCAGTTCTTC
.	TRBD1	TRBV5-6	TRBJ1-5	CASSFYTGGQPQHF	TGTGCCAGCAGCTTCTATACAGGGGGTCAGCCCCAGCATTTT
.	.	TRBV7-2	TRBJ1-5	CASSLRRGLSNQPQHF	TGTGCCAGCAGCTTGAGGCGGGGCCTTAGCAATCAGCCCCAGCATTTT
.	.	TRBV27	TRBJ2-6	CASSLFPAGANVLTF	TGTGCCAGCAGTTTATTCCCCGCTGGGGCCAACGTCCTGACTTTC